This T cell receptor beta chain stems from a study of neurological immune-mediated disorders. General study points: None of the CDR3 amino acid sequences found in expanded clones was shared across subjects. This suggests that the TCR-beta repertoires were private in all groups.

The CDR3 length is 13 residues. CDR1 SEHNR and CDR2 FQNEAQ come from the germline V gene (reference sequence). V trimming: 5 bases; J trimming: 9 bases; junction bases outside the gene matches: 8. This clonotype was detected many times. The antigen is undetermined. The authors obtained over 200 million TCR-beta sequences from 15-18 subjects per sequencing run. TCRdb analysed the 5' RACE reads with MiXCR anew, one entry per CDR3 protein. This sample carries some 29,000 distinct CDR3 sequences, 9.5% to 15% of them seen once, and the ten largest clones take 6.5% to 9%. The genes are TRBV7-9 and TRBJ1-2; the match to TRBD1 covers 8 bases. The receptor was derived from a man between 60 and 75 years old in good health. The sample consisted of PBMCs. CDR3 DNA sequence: TGTGCCAGCAGCCACGGACAGGGTATGCGCTACACCTTC. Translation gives CASSHGQGMRYTF.